This T cell receptor (beta chain) originates from a study of blood T cells in healthy people across ages. Together with a sample-barcoded 5' primer, a J-beta primer mix was included in a second PCR lasting about 7 to 11 cycles. TCRdb analysed the 5' RACE reads with MiXCR anew, one entry per CDR3 protein. The data hold 800,000 or so distinct CDR3 sequences, with 46% observed a single time. Germline trimming cut 2 bases from V and 5 bases from J; bases unmatched to any gene: 5. Germline assignment: CDR1 SGHRS and CDR2 YFSETQ. The CDR3 length is 15 residues. This chain connects TRBV5-1 to TRBJ2-2; 8 nucleotides align to TRBD2. The clonotype was recovered from an elderly man in good health. Source material: blood. The CDR3 nucleotides read TGCGCCAGCAGCTTTAGCGGGATGGGGACCGGGGAGCTGTTTTTT. It is translated as CASSFSGMGTGELFF.